Shown below are 29 T cell receptor beta chains from a single sample sequenced in a study of CD8+CD57+ T cells in acquired aplastic anemia. Patients picked for sequencing had shown CD8+CD57+ cell expansion detected by flow cytometry. Both TCR beta VDJ combination and CDR3 sequence profiling were carried out. Genomic DNA was the template for this profiling. TCRdb fed the reads into MiXCR, producing one record per CDR3 protein. This table has over 150,000 distinct CDR3 sequences, roughly 65% appearing once. Sequencing input: sorted CD4+, CD8+, or CD8+CD57+ T cells (not recorded which) from PBMCs. The receptors come from a human donor with aplastic anemia.

The rearrangement links TRBV19 to TRBJ1-2; TRBD1 matches at 8 bases. After removal of 6 bases from V and 6 bases from J, the junction contained 3 bases not matched to a gene. This CDR3 region has 12 residues. Germline V gives CDR1 LNHDA, CDR2 SQIVND (reference sequence). CDR3: CASRTGDNGYTF. The CDR3 DNA sequence: TGTGCCAGTAGGACAGGGGATAATGGCTACACCTTC.

Notes on this clonotype: A much bigger clone sits one base away, suggesting this may be a read error. The V call is TRBV2, the J call TRBJ2-7, with D possibly called TRBD1 or TRBD2 (5 bases each). The germline V gene encodes CDR1 SNHLY and CDR2 FYNNEI. This CDR3 region has 14 residues. Trimming stripped 5 bases from V and 2 bases from J, with 13 bases between. For the CDR3, the DNA is TGTGCCAGCAGTTACGGGGCCGGGACCTACGAGCAGTACTTC. Amino acids: CASSYGAGTYEQYF.

The chain links TRBV9 to TRBJ1-3; D might be TRBD1 (5 bases). V was pared by 0 bases and J by 0 bases, with 13 bases between. The CDR3 is made up of 17 amino acids. Germline V gene sequence: CDR1 SGDLS, CDR2 YYNGEE. CDR3 nucleotide sequence: TGTGCCAGCAGCGTAGTGGGAGGGGAATTCTCTGGAAACACCATATATTTT. It is translated as CASSVVGGEFSGNTIYF.

V and J are TRBV11-2 and TRBJ2-1, with 14 bases fitting TRBD2. The germline V gene has CDR1 SGHAT and CDR2 FQNNGV. This CDR3 is built from 20 residues. With V trimmed by 4 bases and J by 3 bases, 14 bases remained unmatched. The CDR3 region is CASSSPTDWTSGGFYNEQFF. The CDR3 nucleotides read TGTGCCAGCAGCTCCCCTACAGACTGGACTAGCGGGGGGTTCTACAATGAGCAGTTCTTC.

The chain recombines TRBV9 with TRBJ2-2; D is unclear. Germline CDR1 reads SGDLS; CDR2 reads YYNGEE. Trimming pared 1 base from V and 0 bases from J, leaving 7 bases between. The CDR3 has 15 residues. CDR3 DNA: TGTGCCAGCAGCGTACCGGGTACGAACACCGGGGAGCTGTTTTTT. Its translation: CASSVPGTNTGELFF.

The rearrangement joins TRBV11-3 to TRBJ2-7; D call uncertain. The V gene lost 1 base and the J gene lost 0 bases, with 10 bases spanning the gap. This CDR3 is 15 amino acids long. Germline V gives CDR1 SGHNT, CDR2 YENEEA. The DNA of the CDR3 is TGTGCCAGCAGCTTAGGGGCTCCTAGCTCCTACGAGCAGTACTTC. Translation gives CASSLGAPSSYEQYF.

This rearrangement joins TRBV7-2 to TRBJ2-7; 12 nucleotides line up with TRBD1. The CDR3 covers 15 residues. CDR1 and CDR2 (germline): SGHTA, FQGNSA. J lost 7 bases, V lost 6 bases, and 10 bases had no gene match. CDR3 protein: CASRDGTGGSGEQYF. The CDR3 DNA sequence: TGTGCCAGCAGAGACGGGACAGGGGGCTCGGGTGAGCAGTACTTC.

The V gene is TRBV5-1, the J gene TRBJ2-5; D may be TRBD2 (6 bases). Trimming shortened V by 3 bases and J by 2 bases, and 14 bases separated the two germline ends. CDR1 and CDR2 (germline): SGHRS, YFSETQ. The CDR3 extends over 15 amino acids. The CDR3 bases are TGCGCCAGCAGCTGGATGACTAGAGGACAAGAGACCCAGTACTTC. Amino acid sequence: CASSWMTRGQETQYF.

V is TRBV29-1 and J is TRBJ1-4; D is unclear. From germline, CDR1 is SQVTM and CDR2 ANQGSEA. V lost 4 bases to trimming and J lost 2 bases, with 5 bases between them. The CDR3 loop spans 12 amino acids. CDR3 sequence: CSVVGTNEKLFF. The CDR3 region has the DNA TGCAGCGTTGTGGGGACTAATGAAAAACTGTTTTTT.

This clonotype has a count of ten or more. The chain carries TRBV29-1 and TRBJ2-1; 8 nucleotides align to TRBD2. Germline V lookup: CDR1 SQVTM, CDR2 ANQGSEA. The CDR3 consists of 15 residues. V shed 3 bases, J shed 2 bases, and the junction held 6 bases outside the gene matches. CDR3 nucleotides: TGCAGCGTTGACTCCGGGACTAGGGCCTACAATGAGCAGTTCTTC. Translating it yields CSVDSGTRAYNEQFF.

This chain links TRBV9 with TRBJ2-5; 7 nucleotides agree with TRBD1. There are 15 residues in the CDR3. V gave up 3 bases and J gave up 5 bases; unmatched junction bases: 10. The V gene's germline CDR1 is SGDLS and CDR2 YYNGEE. Here the CDR3 reads CASSAGTEGWETQYF. DNA of the CDR3: TGTGCCAGCAGCGCCGGGACAGAAGGTTGGGAGACCCAGTACTTC.

The V call is TRBV7-2, the J call TRBJ1-6; the D is unclear. Trimming stripped 1 base from V and 8 bases from J, with 15 bases between. Per germline, CDR1 SGHTA and CDR2 FQGNSA. The CDR3 is 16 amino acids. CDR3 in DNA: TGTGCCAGCAGCTTAGGAATAGGAACATCTTATTCACCCCTCCACTTT. Translating it yields CASSLGIGTSYSPLHF. Together with reference TRBV7-2 and TRBJ1-6, the CDR3 gives the full variable domain: GAGVSQSPSNKVTEKGKDVELRCDPISGHTALYWYRQSLGQGLEFLIYFQGNSAPDKSGLPSDRFSAERTGGSVSTLTIQRTQQEDSAVYLCASSLGIGTSYSPLHFGNGTRLTVT.

The V and J genes are TRBV7-9 and TRBJ1-1; the match to TRBD1 covers 7 bases. Germline lookup yields CDR1 SEHNR and CDR2 FQNEAQ (reference sequence). V shed 1 base and J 0 bases; nucleotides not matched to a gene: 5. The CDR3 length is 16 residues. CDR3 loop: CASSLVGTAMNTEAFF. The CDR3 nucleotides are TGTGCCAGCAGCTTAGTCGGGACAGCCATGAACACTGAAGCTTTCTTT.

V gene TRBV20-1 combines with J gene TRBJ2-7; 8 nucleotides agree with TRBD2. V lost 7 bases and J lost 2; bases outside the gene matches: 10. Germline assignment: CDR1 DFQATT and CDR2 SNEGSKA (reference sequence). This CDR3 has 14 amino acids. CDR3 in DNA: TGCAGTGGTAGGGGTCGGGGACTAGCCTACGAGCAGTACTTC. Protein sequence: CSGRGRGLAYEQYF.

The chain employs TRBV20-1 and TRBJ2-1; D gene ambiguous. Germline V CDR1 and CDR2: DFQATT, SNEGSKA (reference sequence). This CDR3 is built from 15 residues. Trimming left V 0 bases short and J 2 bases short, with 11 bases between. CDR3 DNA: TGCAGTGCTAGAGATGCGAGCCCGCCCTACAATGAGCAGTTCTTC. Translating gives CSARDASPPYNEQFF.

The V gene is TRBV6-4, the J gene TRBJ2-3; TRBD2 might be the D (5 bases). CDR3 length: 12 residues. The germline V and J ends were trimmed by 2 bases and 6 bases, with 6 bases remaining between them. Germline-derived CDR1 and CDR2 are MRHNA and SNTAGT. The CDR3 loop is CASSDGEDTQYF. CDR3 bases: TGTGCCAGCAGTGACGGGGAGGATACGCAGTATTTT.

The CDR3 DNA sequence: TGTGCCACCAGCAGAGATAGGGGCAGCAAAAGCAATCAGCCCCAGCATTTT. It yields the protein CATSRDRGSKSNQPQHF. The V call is TRBV15, the J call TRBJ1-5, with D possibly TRBD1 on 5 matching bases. The CDR3 contains 17 residues. The V gene lost 0 bases and the J gene lost 1 base, with 13 bases spanning the gap. Looked up from germline, CDR1 is LNHNV and CDR2 is YYDKDF (reference sequence).

The V gene is TRBV2, the J gene TRBJ2-7; D might be TRBD1 (6 bases). Germline CDR1 SNHLY, CDR2 FYNNEI. The V end lost 4 bases, the J end lost 4 bases, and 14 bases lay between the germline ends. This CDR3 has 14 residues. The CDR3 loop is CASSGTAKGYEQYF. The CDR3 bases are TGTGCCAGCAGTGGGACAGCCAAGGGGTACGAGCAGTACTTC. The full variable domain, completed using reference TRBV2 and TRBJ2-7, is EPEVTQTPSHQVTQMGQEVILRCVPISNHLYFYWYRQILGQKVEFLVSFYNNEISEKSEIFDDQFSVERPDGSNFTLKIRSTKLEDSAMYFCASSGTAKGYEQYFGPGTRLTVT.

With regard to this clonotype: The germline gene is not matched at one end of the junction; a read error may be the cause. The chain recombines TRBV2 with TRBJ2-7; TRBD1 matches 8 bases. Germline CDR1 SNHLY, CDR2 FYNNEI. The CDR3 has 14 residues. The CDR3, as DNA: TGCGCCAGCACCCAGACAGGGGCCCTCTACGAGCAGTACTTC. This codes for CASTQTGALYEQYF.

The table lists this clonotype with many counts. V and J are TRBV5-5 and TRBJ1-5; 8 positions match TRBD1. J was trimmed by 2 bases and V by 5 bases; bases with no gene match: 9. Germline V gene data show CDR1 as SGHKS and CDR2 as YYEKEE (reference sequence). There are 16 residues in the CDR3. CDR3 nucleotides: TGTGCCAGCAGTCAGGGACAGGCCTCGGGCAATCAGCCCCAGCATTTT. Translating it yields CASSQGQASGNQPQHF.

About this clonotype itself: Germline is not matched at one junction end, which may reflect a read error. This chain connects TRBV25-1 to TRBJ2-1, with D possibly called TRBD1 or TRBD2 (5 bases each). The germline V gene encodes CDR1 MGHDK and CDR2 SYGVNS. There are 14 residues in the CDR3. The CDR3 sequence is CASSASGTHNEHFF. The CDR3 bases are TGTGCCAGCAGTGCCTCGGGGACCCACAATGAGCATTTCTTC. The full variable domain, with the rest looked up from reference TRBV25-1 and TRBJ2-1, is EADIYQTPRYLVIGTGKKITLECSQTMGHDKMYWYQQDPGMELHLIHYSYGVNSTEKGDLSSESTVSRIRTEHFPLTLESARPSHTSQYLCASSASGTHNEHFFGPGTRLTVL.

V gene TRBV20-1 combines with J gene TRBJ1-3; D not resolved. CDR3 length: 11 amino acids. CDR1 DFQATT and CDR2 SNEGSKA come from the germline V gene (reference sequence). Deletions cut 7 bases from V and 4 bases from J, with 8 bases between. The CDR3 spells CSVTGGNTIYF. DNA for the CDR3: TGCAGTGTGACGGGAGGAAACACCATATATTTT.

The CDR3 nucleotides read TGTGCCATCAGTGACCAGCGAAGCGACGAGCAGTACTTC. Protein: CAISDQRSDEQYF. The rearrangement joins TRBV10-3 to TRBJ2-7; no clear D gene. The CDR3 sequence is 13 residues long. The germline V gene encodes CDR1 ENHRY and CDR2 SYGVKD. Between the trimmed V and J ends, which lost 3 bases and 5 bases, there was a span of 11 bases.

V is TRBV10-3 and J is TRBJ2-5; D gene uncertain. Germline V gene data show CDR1 as ENHRY and CDR2 as SYGVKD. The CDR3 runs to 12 residues. Trimming shortened V by 8 bases and J by 4 bases, and 11 bases separated the two germline ends. CDR3 residues: CAISAVRETQYF. In DNA, the CDR3 is TGTGCCATCTCCGCGGTCCGAGAGACCCAGTACTTC.

The chain recombines TRBV7-9 with TRBJ1-2, with D possibly TRBD1 on 6 matching bases. The CDR3 is 13 amino acids. Looked up from germline, CDR1 is SEHNR and CDR2 is FQNEAQ (reference sequence). The V end lost 7 bases, the J end lost 11 bases, and 20 bases lay between the germline ends. The CDR3 nucleotides read TGTGCCAGCACCATCTTAGACACAGGGCGGTACACCTTC. This encodes CASTILDTGRYTF.

This chain's CDR3 is CSANGPSGRANEQFF. CDR3 in DNA: TGCAGTGCTAACGGCCCTAGCGGGAGGGCAAATGAGCAGTTCTTC. This chain connects TRBV20-1 to TRBJ2-1; 12 bases agree with TRBD2. CDR1 and CDR2 (germline): DFQATT, SNEGSKA (reference sequence). The J segment lost 7 bases and the V segment lost 4 bases, leaving 8 bases of the junction unmatched. This CDR3 has 15 amino acids.

The V call is TRBV3-1, the J call TRBJ2-5, with 11 bases aligning to TRBD1. J lost 4 bases, V lost 0 bases, and 4 bases had no gene match. Per germline, CDR1 LGHDT and CDR2 YNNKEL (reference sequence). The CDR3 sequence is 16 residues long. The CDR3 loop reads CASSQDGDRGRETQYF. The CDR3 nucleotides are TGTGCCAGCAGCCAAGATGGGGACAGGGGGAGAGAGACCCAGTACTTC.

This clonotype came up once. An end of the junction differs from the germline gene, which may be a read error. The V and J genes are TRBV5-4 and TRBJ2-1; 8 bases agree with TRBD2. The CDR3 is 16 residues long. CDR1 and CDR2 (germline): SGHNT, YYREEE (reference sequence). The DNA of the CDR3 is TGTGCCAGCAGTCCCCTCACGGGACTAGTGGTCCATGAGCAGTCCTTC. Its translation: CASSPLTGLVVHEQSF. Combining the CDR3 with reference TRBV5-4 and TRBJ2-1 gives the whole variable domain ETGVTQSPTHLIKTRGQQVTLRCSSQSGHNTVSWYQQALGQGPQFIFQYYREEENGRGNFPPRFSGLQFPNYSSELNVNALELDDSALYLCASSPLTGLVVHEQSFGPGTRLTVL.

There are a few counts of this clonotype. V and J are TRBV7-9 and TRBJ2-3, with 8 bases that match TRBD1. J gave up 6 bases and V 4 bases, and 6 bases lay outside the gene matches. The germline V gene encodes CDR1 SEHNR and CDR2 FQNEAQ (reference sequence). This CDR3 has 14 amino acids. The CDR3 is CASSWQGAADTQYF. The CDR3 region has the DNA TGTGCCAGCAGCTGGCAGGGGGCAGCGGATACGCAGTATTTT.